This passage covers 23 T cell receptor beta chains from one sample sequenced in a study of tumor and adjacent non-tumor tissue in lung cancer. Three rounds of nested PCR, following a modified ARM-PCR protocol, produced the TCRbeta library. From the multiplex PCR reads, TCRdb called clonotypes with MiXCR, one entry per CDR3 protein. The sample has more than 95,000 distinct CDR3 sequences; approximately 71% are singletons. No cell sorting was done before RNA was extracted from the tissue. The sequencing sample was made of lung tumor tissue. All receptors come from a man aged 30 to 45 with non-small cell lung cancer.

Comments on this clonotype: The conserved phenylalanine or tryptophan is not found at the CDR3 terminus, so this likely reflects a read error. V usage is TRBV4-1 and J usage is TRBJ2-7; tentative D call: TRBD1 (8 bases). Germline CDR1 reads MGHRA; CDR2 reads YSYEKL. The CDR3 spans 17 residues. CDR3 in amino acids: CASSPLYRTGRVYKQYS. The CDR3 DNA reads TGCGCCAGCAGCCCTTTATACCGGACAGGGAGGGTCTACAAGCAGTACTCC.

This clonotype was observed a single time. The chain recombines TRBV29-1 with TRBJ2-1; 10 bases match TRBD2. The CDR3 covers 15 residues. Germline loops: CDR1 SQVTM, CDR2 ANQGSEA. V gave up 3 bases and J gave up 5 bases; unmatched junction bases: 7. The CDR3 nucleotides are TGCAGCGTTGACGAGACTAGCGGGCGAAACAATGAGCAGTTCTTC. It translates to CSVDETSGRNNEQFF.

This chain uses TRBV29-1 with TRBJ2-1, with D possibly matching TRBD2 (5 bases). This CDR3 spans 13 amino acids. Germline CDR1 and CDR2: SQVTM and ANQGSEA. DNA for the CDR3: TGCGGTGTTGAAGATTGGAGCGGTGGGGAGCAGTTCTTC. This encodes CGVEDWSGGEQFF.

About this clonotype: This could be a read error, since a much larger clone is one nucleotide away. This chain joins TRBV4-3 and TRBJ1-5; D is unresolved. Germline values: CDR1 LGHNA, CDR2 YSLEER. Trimming removed 0 bases at V and 6 bases at J, with 6 bases between. This CDR3 is 13 amino acids long. CDR3 sequence: CASSQDVGQPQHF. DNA of the CDR3: TGCGCCAGCAGCCAAGATGTAGGTCAGCCCCAGCATTTT.

J is TRBJ2-3 and V is TRBV5-1; D is unclear. Germline V gene sequence: CDR1 SGHRS, CDR2 YFSETQ. Trimming removed 4 bases at V and 1 base at J, with 10 bases between. The CDR3 sequence is 14 residues long. The CDR3 region is CASSQGRGTDTQYF. The CDR3 nucleotides are TGCGCCAGCAGCCAAGGACGGGGCACAGATACGCAGTATTTT.

This clonotype has ten or more counts. This chain connects TRBV29-1 to TRBJ2-3; D may be TRBD2 (6 bases). CDR1 SQVTM and CDR2 ANQGSEA come from the germline V gene. The ends were cut back, 3 bases at V and 6 bases at J, with 10 bases in the middle. The CDR3 extends over 12 amino acids. CDR3 residues: CSVEGGEDTQYF. The CDR3 DNA follows: TGCAGCGTTGAGGGCGGGGAGGATACGCAGTATTTT.

As regards this clonotype: This sequence may be a read error, since a much larger clone differs from it by one base. The V gene is TRBV6-1, the J gene TRBJ1-2, with TRBD1 as a possible D gene (6 bases). CDR3 length equals 15 residues. Germline CDR1 reads MNHNS; CDR2 reads SASEGT. CDR3 protein: CSSTRMSGAGYGYTF. The CDR3 DNA reads TGTTCCAGCACGCGGATGTCAGGGGCCGGCTATGGCTACACCTTC.

This clonotype was seen many times. The chain has TRBV4-2 and TRBJ2-7; possibly TRBD1 for D (5 bases). The CDR3 totals 16 residues. From germline, CDR1 is LGHNA and CDR2 YNFKEQ. The V gene lost 3 bases and the J gene lost 2 bases, with 17 bases spanning the gap. CDR3 DNA: TGTGCCAGCAGCCACCCCCGTTTGGGGCAAGCCTACGAGCAGTACTTC. Amino acid sequence: CASSHPRLGQAYEQYF.

The chain has TRBV7-2 and TRBJ1-2; a weak D match, TRBD1 (5 bases). The CDR3 runs 15 residues. Germline V gene sequence: CDR1 SGHTA, CDR2 FQGNSA. The ends were cut back, 5 bases at V and 8 bases at J, with 21 bases in the middle. Here the CDR3 reads CASSLEGRGARGYTF. The CDR3 DNA follows: TGTGCCAGCAGCCTCGAGGGGAGAGGGGCTCGGGGCTACACCTTC. Complete variable domain (other parts from reference TRBV7-2 and TRBJ1-2): GAGVSQSPSNKVTEKGKDVELRCDPISGHTALYWYRQSLGQGLEFLIYFQGNSAPDKSGLPSDRFSAERTGGSVSTLTIQRTQQEDSAVYLCASSLEGRGARGYTFGSGTRLTVV.

This clonotype was observed a single time. Compared with germline, one end of the junction differs, possibly owing to a read error. The V and J genes are TRBV4-3 and TRBJ2-3; tentatively, D is TRBD1 (6 bases). This CDR3 is 15 amino acids long. Germline V gene lookup returns CDR1 LGHNA and CDR2 YSLEER. CDR3 coding DNA: TGCGCCAGCAACCAAGAGGCAGGGGGCACAGATACGCAGTATTTT. This codes for CASNQEAGGTDTQYF.

This sequence joins TRBV12-3 or TRBV12-4 and TRBJ2-5; no firm D call. The CDR3 sequence is 16 residues long. The ends were cut back, 5 bases at V and 3 bases at J, with 19 bases in the middle. CDR3 amino acids: CASSPEPASKEETQYF. CDR3 nucleotide sequence: TGTGCCAGCAGTCCCGAGCCAGCGAGCAAGGAAGAGACCCAGTACTTC.

The rearrangement joins TRBV7-9 to TRBJ2-5, with 13 bases matching TRBD2. Germline assignment: CDR1 SEHNR and CDR2 FQNEAQ (reference sequence). The J segment lost 5 bases and the V segment lost 1 base, leaving 7 bases of the junction unmatched. This CDR3 is built from 17 residues. The CDR3 region is CASSLVWTSGGVETQYF. CDR3 DNA sequence: TGTGCCAGCAGCTTAGTTTGGACTAGCGGGGGTGTGGAGACCCAGTACTTC. The whole variable domain, filled in from reference TRBV7-9 and TRBJ2-5, reads DTGVSQNPRHKITKRGQNVTFRCDPISEHNRLYWYRQTLGQGPEFLTYFQNEAQLEKSRLLSDRFSAERPKGSFSTLEIQRTEQGDSAMYLCASSLVWTSGGVETQYFGPGTRLLVL.

This clonotype has at least ten counts. This chain joins TRBV6-2 or TRBV6-3 and TRBJ2-1; no clear D. CDR1 is MNHEY and CDR2 is SVGEGT in the germline V gene. The CDR3 has 12 residues. The germline V and J ends were trimmed by 0 bases and 10 bases, with 7 bases remaining between them. The CDR3 DNA is TGTGCCAGCAGTTACTCGGCTTGGGAGCAGTTCTTC. It translates to CASSYSAWEQFF.

Points on this clonotype: This may arise from a read error, as a much more abundant clone is one base away. The chain links TRBV29-1 to TRBJ2-3; 8 nucleotides match TRBD2. Germline CDR1 is SQVTM and CDR2 is ANQGSEA. The CDR3 spans 14 residues. CDR3 loop: CSSDSGALTYTQYF. The CDR3 region has the DNA TGCAGCTCCGATAGCGGGGCCCTCACATATACGCAGTATTTT.

A few counts support this clonotype. One junction end does not reproduce the germline sequence, and a read error may be involved. This chain's CDR3 is CSVRGGENTEAFF. The CDR3 bases are TGCAGTGTTAGAGGAGGTGAGAACACTGAAGCTTTCTTT. V and J are TRBV20-1 and TRBJ1-1; D unresolved. From germline, CDR1 is DFQATT and CDR2 SNEGSKA (reference sequence). The CDR3 consists of 13 residues.

Of note for this clonotype: Without the conserved terminal phenylalanine or tryptophan, this CDR3 likely stems from a read error. This chain links TRBV20-1 with TRBJ1-2; weak D call: TRBD1 (6 bases). The CDR3 contains 13 residues. Germline lookup yields CDR1 DFQATT and CDR2 SNEGSKA (reference sequence). Here the CDR3 DNA reads TGTAGTGCTTCCTCAGGGGCCCGTGATGGCTACACCTTA. It codes for CSASSGARDGYTL.

With respect to this clonotype: The junction and the germline gene differ at one end; a read error may be behind it. V usage is TRBV20-1 and J usage is TRBJ2-7, with D perhaps matching TRBD1 or TRBD2 (5 bases each). CDR1 is DFQATT, CDR2 SNEGSKA, per germline (reference sequence). The CDR3 runs to 14 residues. CDR3 nucleotide sequence: TGCATTGCTAGCCCAACAGGAGGCTCCCACGAGCAGTACTTC. Its protein product is CIASPTGGSHEQYF.

This clonotype appeared many times. CDR3 sequence (DNA): TGTGCCAGCAGTTCCCAGGGGAATCAGTATGAGCAGTTCTTC. Translating it yields CASSSQGNQYEQFF. The chain uses TRBV6-6 and TRBJ2-1, with TRBD1 as a possible D gene (6 bases). The germline V and J ends were trimmed by 4 bases and 8 bases, with 15 bases remaining between them. Germline CDR1 reads MNHNY; CDR2 reads SVGAGI (reference sequence). The CDR3 extends over 14 amino acids.

Ten or more counts support this clonotype. J is TRBJ2-3 and V is TRBV24-1; D unclear. V was trimmed by 0 bases and J by 1 base, leaving 4 bases between them. The CDR3 has 14 amino acids. CDR1 and CDR2 from the germline V gene are KGHDR and SFDVKD. CDR3 nucleotide sequence: TGTGCCACCAGTGATTTGCGGGGCACAGATACGCAGTATTTT. Translated, it gives CATSDLRGTDTQYF.

Turning to this clonotype: A clone one base away is much larger, so this may be a read error. The chain employs TRBV6-5 and TRBJ2-5; TRBD1 matches 7 bases. This CDR3 has 13 amino acids. Germline V gene lookup returns CDR1 MNHEY and CDR2 SVGAGI. CDR3: CASGGQPQEIQYF. CDR3 in DNA: TGTGCCAGCGGGGGACAGCCTCAAGAGATCCAGTACTTC.

Worth noting for this clonotype: This likely comes from a read error, as the CDR3 has no conserved phenylalanine or tryptophan at its end. The genes are TRBV12-3 or TRBV12-4 and TRBJ2-2; TRBD2 matches 12 bases. The CDR3 runs to 16 residues. J gave up 5 bases and V 5 bases, and 6 bases lay outside the gene matches. CDR3 loop: CASSPTGTSGTGELFY. The CDR3 bases are TGTGCCAGCAGTCCTACAGGGACTAGCGGGACCGGGGAGCTGTTTTAT.

Comments on this clonotype: This may come from a read error, since a much larger clone is one base off. The chain has TRBV12-3 or TRBV12-4 and TRBJ2-5; D may be TRBD1 or TRBD2 (5 bases each). The CDR3 length is 14 residues. For the CDR3, the DNA is TGTGGCAGCACCCTGGGACGGACTCAAGAGACCCAGTACTTC. Protein sequence: CGSTLGRTQETQYF.

This clonotype came up many times. This rearrangement joins TRBV6-5 to TRBJ1-5, with 10 bases aligning to TRBD1. CDR3 length equals 15 residues. CDR1 is MNHEY and CDR2 is SVGAGI in the germline V gene. The junction had 8 bases not matched to a gene; V was cut back by 5 bases and J by 7 bases. CDR3 in amino acids: CASSPGTGARQPQHF. The CDR3 region has the DNA TGTGCCAGCAGTCCCGGGACAGGGGCGAGACAGCCCCAGCATTTT.